The rows below give T cell receptor beta chains drawn from one sample of a study of blood T cell repertoires in COVID-19. Repertoires were generated with immunoSEQ multiplex PCR, while TCRdb's copy carries only in-frame clones and drops some. Among about 200,000 clones listed, almost 90% were seen once. The sequenced sample consisted of peripheral blood. These receptors originate from a young man with active or convalescent COVID-19. Both conserved end residues are part of each CDR3. A D gene is named only where the DNA matches it firmly. The size of a clone is reported for some rows only, either as once, few or many, or as a class for expanded clones.

TRBV11-2	-	TRBJ2-4	-	TGTGCCAGCAGCTTATCAGGGGTCGGAAACATTCAGTACTTC	CASSLSGVGNIQYF
TRBV19	-	TRBJ1-1	TRBD1	TGTGCCAGTAGTCGGACAGGGGTGAACACTGAAGCTTTCTTT	CASSRTGVNTEAFF
TRBV5-5	-	TRBJ2-2	TRBD2	TGTGCCAGCAGCACCAAAAGCGGGGAAGGGAACACCGGGGAGCTGTTTTTT	CASSTKSGEGNTGELFF
TRBV7-9	-	TRBJ1-1	TRBD1	TGTGCCAGCAGCCGGGACAGACCTAGGAACACTGAAGCTTTCTTT	CASSRDRPRNTEAFF
TRBV4-3	-	TRBJ2-1	-	TGCGCCAGCAGCCAACGACTAGTCATGAGCAATGAGCAGTTCTTC	CASSQRLVMSNEQFF
TRBV5-6	-	TRBJ1-4	TRBD1	TGTGCCAGCAGCTTACTCGGCCAGGGGGCACCCGTAGGCGAAAAACTGTTTTTT	CASSLLGQGAPVGEKLFF
TRBV4-1	-	TRBJ2-3	TRBD2	TGCGCCAGCAGCGAAGGACTAGCGGGAGCGTTAGATACGCAGTATTTT	CASSEGLAGALDTQYF
TRBV7-9	-	TRBJ2-1	-	TGTGCCAGCAGCTTCGGTGATGAGCAGTTCTTC	CASSFGDEQFF
TRBV10-3	once	TRBJ1-2	TRBD1	TGTGCCACCACGGGGACAGGGCTGGGCTATGGCTACACCTTC	CATTGTGLGYGYTF
TRBV7-7	few	TRBJ2-3	TRBD2	TGTGCCAGCAGCTTAAATAGCGGGGGGGCAGATACGCAGTATTTT	CASSLNSGGADTQYF
TRBV7-3	-	TRBJ1-4	-	TGTGCCAGCAGCTTAAAAGGGGGTGCTAATGAAAAACTGTTTTTT	CASSLKGGANEKLFF
TRBV5-1	-	TRBJ2-5	-	TGCGCCAGCAGCGGAGCCGGGACACAAGAGACCCAGTACTTC	CASSGAGTQETQYF
TRBV7-2	-	TRBJ2-1	-	TGTGCCAGCAGCTTAGACTGGGCTGAGCAGTTCTTC	CASSLDWAEQFF
TRBV10-3	-	TRBJ1-5	TRBD1	TGTGCCACGACAGGGGATAGCAATCAGCCCCAGCATTTT	CATTGDSNQPQHF
TRBV5-1	-	TRBJ2-1	TRBD2	TGCGCCAGCAGCCGAACTTCTAGCGGGGTCTACAATGAGCAGTTCTTC	CASSRTSSGVYNEQFF
TRBV25-1	-	TRBJ2-1	-	TGTGCCAGCAGTGAATATTCGAAGGAGGGCTACAATGAGCAGTTCTTC	CASSEYSKEGYNEQFF
TRBV29-1	once	TRBJ1-4	TRBD1	TGCAGCGTCGGGACAGGGGGGGGGAAACTGTTTTTT	CSVGTGGGKLFF
TRBV25-1	-	TRBJ1-2	-	TGTGCCAGCAGTGAATCGCTCAGGGGATTCCCCACCTTC	CASSESLRGFPTF
TRBV11-2	-	TRBJ2-7	-	TGTGCCAGCAGCTTAGCGGGGTATGTAACGACCGAGCAGTACTTC	CASSLAGYVTTEQYF
TRBV4-3	-	TRBJ2-1	-	TGCGCCAGCAGCCAAGCCTCCTCCTACAATGAGCAGTTCTTC	CASSQASSYNEQFF
TRBV7-2	once	TRBJ2-1	-	TGTGCCAGCAGCTTAGGTAGTGCGTACAATGAGCAGTTCTTC	CASSLGSAYNEQFF
TRBV7-2	-	TRBJ1-1	-	TGTGCCAGCAGCTTAGCCCCAGGGTCTGGAGCTTTCTTT	CASSLAPGSGAFF
TRBV7-9	few	TRBJ1-1	-	TGTGCCAGCAGCTTAGATGGCAGAAGTAACACTGAAGCTTTCTTT	CASSLDGRSNTEAFF
TRBV2	-	TRBJ1-5	-	TGTGCCAGCAGCGCAAACAACAATCAGCCCCAGCATTTT	CASSANNNQPQHF
TRBV30	-	TRBJ2-5	TRBD2	TGTGCCTGGTGTAGCGGGAGCGTAAAGACCCAGTACTTC	CAWCSGSVKTQYF
TRBV6-5	-	TRBJ1-2	TRBD1	TGTGCCAGCCAGGGACAGGGCTATGGCTACACCTTC	CASQGQGYGYTF
TRBV2	-	TRBJ1-1	TRBD1	TGTGCCAGCAGGCCGGGACAGGGGGCTGTCGGGGGGAACACTGAAGCTTTCTTT	CASRPGQGAVGGNTEAFF
TRBV27	-	TRBJ1-2	TRBD1	TGTGCCGCCTGGGACAGGGCCTATGGCTACACCTTC	CAAWDRAYGYTF
TRBV9	-	TRBJ1-1	TRBD1	TGTGCCAGCAGCCCTCGGGGACAGATGAACACTGAAGCTTTCTTT	CASSPRGQMNTEAFF
TRBV27	-	TRBJ2-3	-	TGTGCCAGCAGTTTGCCGGGGGATACGCAGTATTTT	CASSLPGDTQYF
TRBV7-9	-	TRBJ2-1	TRBD2	TGTGCCAGCAGCTTATTTGGCGGGAGTATGGGTGAGCAGTTCTTC	CASSLFGGSMGEQFF
TRBV7-9	-	TRBJ2-2	-	TGTGCCAGCAGCTTAGGGGTCCCAGGAAAAGAAGGCGGGGAGCTGTTTTTT	CASSLGVPGKEGGELFF
TRBV7-8	-	TRBJ2-2	TRBD1	TGTGCCAGCAGCAAGACAGGGGTCCAAACTGGGGAGCTGTTTTTT	CASSKTGVQTGELFF
TRBV10-3	-	TRBJ1-3	-	TGTGCCATCAGTGAACCAGGAAATGGAAACACCATATATTTT	CAISEPGNGNTIYF
TRBV5-4	-	TRBJ2-2	TRBD1	TGTGCCAGCAGCTTGATGGGACAGGGGGCGAACACCGGGGAGCTGTTTTTT	CASSLMGQGANTGELFF
TRBV9	-	TRBJ2-1	-	TGTGCCAGCAGTCAAAGGTGGGCGGGGAACAATGAGCAGTTCTTC	CASSQRWAGNNEQFF
TRBV19	-	TRBJ1-5	-	TGTGCCAGTAGTCTTACAGCTGACAATCAGCCCCAGCATTTT	CASSLTADNQPQHF
TRBV27	-	TRBJ2-2	TRBD2	TGTGCCAGCAGGCGAGCGGGAGTTAACACCGGGGAGCTGTTTTTT	CASRRAGVNTGELFF
TRBV18	-	TRBJ2-6	-	TGTGCCAGCTCACCTATGACAGTCCCTGGGGCCAACGTCCTGACTTTC	CASSPMTVPGANVLTF
TRBV5-1	-	TRBJ2-5	-	TGCGCCAGCAGCCCCTACAGGGTCGGGGAGACCCAGTACTTC	CASSPYRVGETQYF
TRBV2	-	TRBJ1-1	TRBD1	TGTGCCAGCAGCGGGGACAGGAAAGCTTTCTTT	CASSGDRKAFF
TRBV5-4	-	TRBJ1-3	-	TGTGCCAGCAGCTTCAGGGGCGTCTACTCTGGAAACACCATATATTTT	CASSFRGVYSGNTIYF
TRBV10-3	-	TRBJ2-3	-	TGTGCCATCAGTGTTGCGGACACAGATACGCAGTATTTT	CAISVADTDTQYF
TRBV5-1	-	TRBJ2-3	-	TGCGCCAGCAGCCCAGCCCCGGGATATACCACAGATACGCAGTATTTT	CASSPAPGYTTDTQYF
TRBV6-5	-	TRBJ1-1	TRBD1	TGTGCCAGCAGCAGCTCAGGGGGTAATGGTGAAGCTTTCTTT	CASSSSGGNGEAFF
TRBV24-1	-	TRBJ1-5	TRBD1	TGTGCCACCAGTGATGCCGGGACAGGGGGGAATCAGCCCCAGCATTTT	CATSDAGTGGNQPQHF
TRBV13	few	TRBJ1-5	-	TGTGCCAGCAGCCTACTTGATCAGCCCCAGCATTTT	CASSLLDQPQHF
TRBV19	-	TRBJ2-3	TRBD2	TGTGCCAGCAGCGGGAGGGAAAACACAGATACGCAGTATTTT	CASSGRENTDTQYF
TRBV19	-	TRBJ2-5	-	TGTGCCAGTAGTATAGATTCGGCTAGCAGCCAAGAGACCCAGTACTTC	CASSIDSASSQETQYF
TRBV19	-	TRBJ1-5	TRBD1	TGTGCCAGTAGTGCAACAGGGGGCAACAATCAGCCCCAGCATTTT	CASSATGGNNQPQHF
TRBV2	-	TRBJ1-6	-	TGTGCCAGCAGTGACGAATCGAGGGCACCCCTCCACTTT	CASSDESRAPLHF
TRBV4-1	-	TRBJ1-2	-	TGCGCCAGCAGCCAGGAGGACAGAACTAACTATGGCTACACCTTC	CASSQEDRTNYGYTF
TRBV27	once	TRBJ2-3	TRBD2	TGTGCCAGCAGTCCTAGCGGGAGCTACTCGGATACGCAGTATTTT	CASSPSGSYSDTQYF